The 25 T cell receptor beta chains below come from one sample, sequenced in a study of CD8 T cells in ankylosing spondylitis. TCRdb re-called the 5' RACE reads with MiXCR, one entry per CDR3 protein. The profile covers more than 35,000 distinct CDR3 sequences, with about 6% appearing a single time and approximately 12% taken by the ten largest. Sequencing used blood, either unsorted or a sorted T cell fraction (not recorded which). The receptors stem from a male donor with ankylosing spondylitis or in good health (not recorded which).

This clonotype has at least ten counts. V usage is TRBV12-3 or TRBV12-4 and J usage is TRBJ2-1, with a weak D call TRBD2 (5 bases). The CDR3 is made up of 12 amino acids. V was trimmed by 1 base and J by 10 bases, leaving 8 bases between them. CDR3: CASSLGGFEQFF. In DNA, the CDR3 is TGTGCCAGCAGTTTAGGAGGGTTCGAGCAGTTCTTC.

There are many counts of this clonotype. The V gene is TRBV15, the J gene TRBJ2-2, with a tentative D call TRBD2 (7 bases). The CDR3 is made up of 17 amino acids. Germline V gene lookup returns CDR1 LNHNV and CDR2 YYDKDF (reference sequence). V gave up 4 bases and J gave up 6 bases, with 21 bases separating them. CDR3 nucleotide sequence: TGTGCCACCAGCACCGCGCGGTCGACGCGGGGGCCCGGGGAGCTGTTTTTT. Translated: CATSTARSTRGPGELFF. Looking up the rest from reference TRBV15 and TRBJ2-2 gives the full variable domain: DAMVIQNPRYQVTQFGKPVTLSCSQTLNHNVMYWYQQKSSQAPKLLFHYYDKDFNNEADTPDNFQSRRPNTSFCFLDIRSPGLGDTAMYLCATSTARSTRGPGELFFGEGSRLTVL.

This clonotype was detected ten times or more. J is TRBJ1-2 and V is TRBV10-3; 8 bases match TRBD1. The CDR3 sequence is 14 residues long. After removal of 7 bases from V and 2 bases from J, the junction contained 6 bases not matched to a gene. The germline V gene encodes CDR1 ENHRY and CDR2 SYGVKD. The CDR3 protein is CAITGQGRNYGYTF. DNA of the CDR3: TGTGCCATCACTGGACAGGGCAGAAACTATGGCTACACCTTC.

At least ten counts were recorded for this clonotype. V usage is TRBV28 and J usage is TRBJ2-1; no reliable D call. Trimming cost V 10 bases and J 0 bases, with 7 bases left between them. This CDR3 region has 12 residues. Germline V gene lookup returns CDR1 MDHEN and CDR2 SYDVKM. The CDR3 loop is CATRSSYNEQFF. CDR3 sequence (DNA): TGTGCCACTCGTAGCTCCTACAATGAGCAGTTCTTC.

This clonotype was counted ten times or more. This chain links TRBV6-5 with TRBJ2-7; D unclear. Germline loops: CDR1 MNHEY, CDR2 SVGAGI. Trimming took 8 bases from V and 1 from J, leaving 9 bases between them. CDR3 length: 12 residues. The CDR3 region has the DNA TGTGCCAGCGGCAGCCTATCCTACGAGCAGTACTTC. This translates into CASGSLSYEQYF.

This clonotype was detected many times. The gene calls are TRBV28 and TRBJ2-7, with D perhaps given as TRBD1 or TRBD2 (5 bases each). The V end was cut by 7 bases, the J end by 2 bases, with 24 bases between. Germline assignment: CDR1 MDHEN and CDR2 SYDVKM. CDR3 size: 17 residues. In DNA form, the CDR3 reads TGTGCCAGCAAAAGCTGGGGGTCTTCCCAGGTCACCTACGAGCAGTACTTC. Protein: CASKSWGSSQVTYEQYF.

This clonotype was counted many times. V usage is TRBV29-1 and J usage is TRBJ2-1; a possible D gene is TRBD1 (6 bases). Germline V gene data show CDR1 as SQVTM and CDR2 as ANQGSEA. With 7 bases removed from V and 10 bases from J, the gap between germline ends came to 11 bases. The CDR3 has 10 residues. CDR3 DNA sequence: TGCAGCGGTAGTACAGGGGAGCAGTTCTTC. Encoded protein: CSGSTGEQFF.

This clonotype was observed many times. The rearrangement links TRBV15 to TRBJ2-3; D gene uncertain. Germline V gives CDR1 LNHNV, CDR2 YYDKDF (reference sequence). This CDR3 contains 13 residues. Trimming removed 4 bases at V and 4 bases at J, with 9 bases between. In nucleotides, the CDR3 is TGTGCCACCAGCATGACTGGTGCAGATACGCAGTATTTT. It encodes CATSMTGADTQYF.

There are many counts of this clonotype. This chain uses TRBV5-1 with TRBJ2-1, with D hard to call. Germline assignment: CDR1 SGHRS and CDR2 YFSETQ. This CDR3 comprises 14 residues. The V end was cut by 5 bases, the J end by 3 bases, with 12 bases between. For the CDR3, the DNA is TGCGCCAGCAGGATAGGAGAACTCTACAATGAGCAGTTCTTC. As protein: CASRIGELYNEQFF.

This clonotype was recorded many times. The chain links TRBV20-1 to TRBJ2-5; D may be TRBD2 (7 bases). Per germline, CDR1 DFQATT and CDR2 SNEGSKA (reference sequence). Trimming pared 0 bases from V and 5 bases from J, leaving 19 bases between. The length of the CDR3 is 16 residues. In nucleotides, the CDR3 is TGCAGTGCTAGAGATCGGATTCGGGGGGCTTGGGAGACCCAGTACTTC. This gives the protein CSARDRIRGAWETQYF.

This clonotype was counted at least ten times. V and J are TRBV6-5 and TRBJ1-2; no firm D call. CDR3 length: 11 amino acids. The V end lost 4 bases, the J end lost 0 bases, and 0 bases lay between the germline ends. In germline, CDR1 is MNHEY, CDR2 SVGAGI. The CDR3 loop reads CASSSNYGYTF. Written as DNA, the CDR3 is TGTGCCAGCAGTTCTAACTATGGCTACACCTTC.

This clonotype was seen repeatedly, ten times or more. This CDR3 reads CASSQTRTGGNQPQHF. The CDR3 coding sequence is TGCGCCAGCAGCCAAACTCGGACAGGGGGCAATCAGCCCCAGCATTTT. The chain uses TRBV4-1 and TRBJ1-5; 9 bases agree with TRBD1. V lost 2 bases, J lost 2 bases, and 4 bases stayed unmatched. Per germline, CDR1 MGHRA and CDR2 YSYEKL. This CDR3 spans 16 amino acids.

This clonotype came up many times. The CDR3 DNA reads TGTGCCAGCAGTCGAGGAAGGAGGGGACGCATGGATACGCAGTATTTT. This gives the protein CASSRGRRGRMDTQYF. The V gene is TRBV6-1, the J gene TRBJ2-3, with a weak D call TRBD2 (6 bases). CDR1 is MNHNS, CDR2 SASEGT, per germline. The CDR3 spans 16 residues. V was clipped by 5 bases and J by 6 bases, with 21 bases between them.

This clonotype was counted at least ten times. The CDR3 protein is CASSSGTGYGGYTF. DNA of the CDR3: TGTGCCAGCAGTTCCGGGACAGGGTATGGAGGCTACACCTTC. The genes are TRBV6-2 or TRBV6-3 and TRBJ1-2; TRBD1 matches 9 bases. The germline gives CDR1 MNHEY, CDR2 SVGEGT. V lost 4 bases to trimming and J lost 8 bases; unmatched junction nucleotides: 8. The CDR3 is made up of 14 amino acids.

This clonotype was seen repeatedly, ten times or more. The J gene is TRBJ2-2, the V gene TRBV18; D ambiguous. CDR3 length: 13 residues. V lost 6 bases and J lost 3, with 8 bases in between. CDR1 and CDR2 (germline): KGHSH, LQKENI. The CDR3: CASSRQHTGELFF. DNA of the CDR3: TGTGCCAGCTCCCGACAACACACCGGGGAGCTGTTTTTT.

This clonotype was recorded at least ten times. The J gene is TRBJ2-1, the V gene TRBV7-2; D call uncertain. Trimming pared 2 bases from V and 0 bases from J, leaving 8 bases between. From germline, CDR1 is SGHTA and CDR2 FQGNSA. CDR3 size: 15 residues. As DNA, the CDR3 is TGTGCCAGCAGCTTATCGACGGTCTCCTACAATGAGCAGTTCTTC. Translating it yields CASSLSTVSYNEQFF. The whole variable domain, remainder taken from reference TRBV7-2 and TRBJ2-1, is GAGVSQSPSNKVTEKGKDVELRCDPISGHTALYWYRQSLGQGLEFLIYFQGNSAPDKSGLPSDRFSAERTGGSVSTLTIQRTQQEDSAVYLCASSLSTVSYNEQFFGPGTRLTVL.

The genes are TRBV20-1 and TRBJ2-7; no clear D. With 5 bases removed from V and 6 bases from J, the gap between germline ends came to 17 bases. The CDR3 has 13 residues. Germline CDR1 and CDR2: DFQATT and SNEGSKA (reference sequence). In DNA form, the CDR3 reads TGCAGTGCTCATAACCGCGACGTCTCCGAGCAGTACTTC. It specifies CSAHNRDVSEQYF.

V and J are TRBV20-1 and TRBJ2-1; D may match TRBD1 or TRBD2 (5 bases each). Looked up from germline, CDR1 is DFQATT and CDR2 is SNEGSKA (reference sequence). The germline V and J ends were trimmed by 5 bases and 10 bases, with 18 bases remaining between them. This CDR3 has 13 residues. Here the CDR3 reads CSAEEGWLTEQFF. CDR3 sequence (DNA): TGCAGTGCTGAAGAGGGGTGGCTCACGGAGCAGTTCTTC.

As to this clonotype: Germline and junction disagree at one end, which may indicate a read error. The chain couples TRBV5-1 to TRBJ2-3, with D perhaps TRBD1 (5 bases). Looked up from germline, CDR1 is SGHRS and CDR2 is YFSETQ. This CDR3 spans 16 amino acids. The CDR3 protein is CVSSWGSAKSADTQYF. The DNA for the CDR3 is TGCGTCAGCAGCTGGGGCTCGGCGAAAAGCGCAGATACGCAGTATTTT.

This clonotype occurred many times. This rearrangement joins TRBV4-1 to TRBJ1-6; D remains ambiguous. The CDR3 extends over 17 amino acids. From germline, CDR1 is MGHRA and CDR2 YSYEKL. Trimming shortened V by 4 bases and J by 3 bases, and 16 bases separated the two germline ends. The CDR3 region has the DNA TGCGCCAGCAGCCCCCCTTCCCAGGCAATCTATAATTCACCCCTCCACTTT. Protein: CASSPPSQAIYNSPLHF.

This clonotype was seen at least ten times. The rearrangement joins TRBV5-1 to TRBJ1-4, with no clear D. The CDR3 covers 15 residues. The germline V and J ends were trimmed by 5 bases and 0 bases, with 11 bases remaining between them. Germline V CDR1 and CDR2: SGHRS, YFSETQ. CDR3 DNA sequence: TGCGCCAGCAGGCCCTTCGGAGCAACTAATGAAAAACTGTTTTTT. Translated: CASRPFGATNEKLFF.

The table lists this clonotype with many counts. The genes are TRBV7-3 and TRBJ2-1; D ambiguous. Per germline, CDR1 SGHTA and CDR2 FQGTGA. The ends were cut back, 5 bases at V and 7 bases at J, with 15 bases in the middle. CDR3 length equals 14 residues. The CDR3 spells CASSPTPTLNEQFF. CDR3 nucleotide sequence: TGTGCCAGCAGCCCCACACCTACCCTGAATGAGCAGTTCTTC.

This clonotype was observed at least ten times. The V and J genes are TRBV6-1 and TRBJ2-6; D call uncertain. In germline, CDR1 is MNHNS, CDR2 SASEGT. CDR3 length equals 17 residues. V lost 6 bases and J lost 0, with 15 bases in between. CDR3 nucleotides: TGTGCCAGCAGACCTCGGCGGATACGCTCTGGGGCCAACGTCCTGACTTTC. Its translation is CASRPRRIRSGANVLTF.

This clonotype appeared many times. This sequence joins TRBV5-1 and TRBJ1-1; possible D gene TRBD1, 5 bases. The ends were cut back, 1 base at V and 3 bases at J, with 10 bases in the middle. Germline V gene lookup returns CDR1 SGHRS and CDR2 YFSETQ. CDR3 size: 14 residues. The CDR3, as DNA: TGCGCCAGCAGCTTGTCGAGGGGCGACACTGAAGCTTTCTTT. This sequence encodes CASSLSRGDTEAFF.

Ten or more counts support this clonotype. The chain couples TRBV20-1 to TRBJ1-3; D uncertain. This CDR3 has 14 amino acids. Trimming removed 0 bases at V and 2 bases at J, with 8 bases between. Germline CDR1 reads DFQATT; CDR2 reads SNEGSKA (reference sequence). The CDR3 spells CSAREQGAGNTIYF. For the CDR3, the DNA is TGCAGTGCTAGAGAGCAAGGAGCTGGAAACACCATATATTTT.